The next 17 T cell receptor beta chains were all read from a single sample in a study of blood T cell repertoires in COVID-19. Clones were sequenced by immunoSEQ multiplex PCR, and TCRdb holds only the in-frame ones, with some missing. The top ten clones hold roughly 2.1% of a sample with 100,000 to 150,000 clones, 80% to 95% of them seen once. The sample was peripheral blood. Every receptor here comes from a man aged 45-65 years with COVID-19, enrolled during active disease.

V is TRBV12-3 or TRBV12-4 and J is TRBJ1-5; D gene uncertain. The V end lost 3 bases, the J end lost 6 bases, and 6 bases lay between the germline ends. The length of the CDR3 is 12 residues. The CDR3 DNA reads as TGTGCCAGCAGTTTGGCACCTCAGCCCCAGCATTTT. It yields the protein CASSLAPQPQHF.

The chain has TRBV7-9 and TRBJ2-1; 7 bases line up with TRBD2. V shed 2 bases, J shed 10 bases, and the junction held 2 bases outside the gene matches. The CDR3 has 12 amino acids. Germline CDR1 SEHNR, CDR2 FQNEAQ (reference sequence). The CDR3 DNA sequence: TGTGCCAGCAGCTTAATACTAGCGGAGCAGTTCTTC. The encoded protein is CASSLILAEQFF.

In this sample, this clone turned up once. This sequence joins TRBV29-1 and TRBJ1-1, with TRBD1 as a possible D gene (5 bases). Trimming pared 4 bases from V and 0 bases from J, leaving 9 bases between. The CDR3 contains 13 residues. The germline CDR1 and CDR2 sequences are SQVTM and ANQGSEA. This CDR3 reads CSVADSLNTEAFF. CDR3 nucleotides: TGCAGCGTTGCCGACAGCCTGAACACTGAAGCTTTCTTT.

This chain links TRBV4-1 with TRBJ2-3; D is unclear. Per germline, CDR1 MGHRA and CDR2 YSYEKL. Deletions cut 4 bases from V and 0 bases from J, with 17 bases between. The CDR3 has 17 residues. Written as DNA, the CDR3 is TGCGCCAGCAGCCTCATGTACCCTAGTTCTAGCACAGATACGCAGTATTTT. Protein: CASSLMYPSSSTDTQYF.

The rearrangement joins TRBV6-5 to TRBJ2-7; the match to TRBD1 covers 7 bases. CDR1 and CDR2 from the germline V gene are MNHEY and SVGAGI. The junction had 2 bases not matched to a gene; V was cut back by 4 bases and J by 2 bases. The CDR3 loop spans 13 amino acids. The CDR3 loop reads CASSFGQAYEQYF. CDR3 bases: TGTGCCAGCAGTTTCGGACAGGCCTACGAGCAGTACTTC.

The rearrangement uses TRBV30 and TRBJ1-2; D is unresolved. V shed 0 bases and J shed 3 bases, with 11 bases lying between them. The CDR3 is 14 amino acids. Germline loops: CDR1 GTSNPN, CDR2 SVGIG (reference sequence). The CDR3 loop is CAWSVIRGHYGYTF. The DNA for the CDR3 is TGTGCCTGGAGTGTAATTAGAGGGCACTATGGCTACACCTTC. Full variable domain (missing parts from reference TRBV30 and TRBJ1-2): SQTIHQWPATLVQPVGSPLSLECTVEGTSNPNLYWYRQAAGRGLQLLFYSVGIGQISSEVPQNLSASRPQDRQFILSSKKLLLSDSGFYLCAWSVIRGHYGYTFGSGTRLTVV.

The rearrangement uses TRBV7-2 and TRBJ1-2; 9 bases line up with TRBD1. Germline V gene sequence: CDR1 SGHTA, CDR2 FQGNSA. With V trimmed by 3 bases and J by 2 bases, 10 bases remained unmatched. CDR3 length: 17 amino acids. The CDR3 DNA reads TGTGCCAGCAGCTTCTCACCATGGACAGGGGTAAACTATGGCTACACCTTC. This codes for CASSFSPWTGVNYGYTF.

The chain has TRBV2 and TRBJ2-5; D is ambiguous. The V end was cut by 7 bases, the J end by 2 bases, with 5 bases between. Germline V lookup: CDR1 SNHLY, CDR2 FYNNEI. The CDR3 consists of 11 residues. The CDR3 DNA reads as TGTGCCAGCATCCTACAAGAGACCCAGTACTTC. Encoded protein: CASILQETQYF.

The chain combines TRBV18 with TRBJ2-7; 10 bases are shared with TRBD1. CDR3 length: 15 amino acids. Germline V gene sequence: CDR1 KGHSH, CDR2 LQKENI. Germline trimming cut 3 bases from V and 5 bases from J; bases unmatched to any gene: 7. CDR3 nucleotide sequence: TGTGCCAGCTCACCGCCGGGACAGGGGAGCCACGAGCAGTACTTC. The encoded protein is CASSPPGQGSHEQYF.

V is TRBV5-1 and J is TRBJ1-5; D is possibly TRBD1 (6 bases). V lost 4 bases and J 0 bases, leaving 8 bases between the germline ends. The CDR3 totals 14 residues. Germline CDR1 SGHRS, CDR2 YFSETQ. CDR3: CASSQDSSNQPQHF. The CDR3 DNA follows: TGCGCCAGCAGCCAGGACAGTAGCAATCAGCCCCAGCATTTT.

The chain uses TRBV25-1 and TRBJ2-3; 9 bases align to TRBD1. Germline V gene sequence: CDR1 MGHDK, CDR2 SYGVNS. The CDR3 totals 15 residues. V lost 2 bases to trimming and J lost 6 bases; unmatched junction nucleotides: 6. The CDR3 reads CASSEPGTGSDTQYF. The CDR3 DNA reads TGTGCCAGCAGTGAACCCGGGACAGGGTCGGATACGCAGTATTTT. Complete variable domain (other parts from reference TRBV25-1 and TRBJ2-3): EADIYQTPRYLVIGTGKKITLECSQTMGHDKMYWYQQDPGMELHLIHYSYGVNSTEKGDLSSESTVSRIRTEHFPLTLESARPSHTSQYLCASSEPGTGSDTQYFGPGTRLTVL.

This clone was observed once. The genes are TRBV27 and TRBJ2-3; tentatively, D is TRBD2 (6 bases). The germline V gene encodes CDR1 MNHEY and CDR2 SMNVEV (reference sequence). The CDR3 runs to 17 residues. V was pared by 2 bases and J by 3 bases, with 18 bases between. Written as DNA, the CDR3 is TGTGCCAGCAGTTTAACTGCGGGGACTTTAAAAACAGATACGCAGTATTTT. It codes for CASSLTAGTLKTDTQYF.

The CDR3 nucleotides are TGTGCCAGCAGCCGCGACAGGGACGAGACCCAGTACTTC. It codes for CASSRDRDETQYF. The chain links TRBV6-5 to TRBJ2-5; 7 bases line up with TRBD1. The CDR3 runs 13 residues. Germline trimming cut 6 bases from V and 5 bases from J; bases unmatched to any gene: 6. CDR1 and CDR2 (germline): MNHEY, SVGAGI.

The CDR3: CASSGTGGGDEQYF. As DNA, the CDR3 is TGTGCCAGCAGCGGGACAGGGGGCGGCGACGAGCAGTACTTC. The gene calls are TRBV7-9 and TRBJ2-7, with TRBD1 identical over 12 bases. The CDR3 consists of 14 residues. The junction had 4 bases not matched to a gene; V was cut back by 5 bases and J by 5 bases. CDR1 is SEHNR, CDR2 FQNEAQ, per germline (reference sequence).

The V gene is TRBV11-2, the J gene TRBJ2-7, with 8 positions matching TRBD1. The CDR3 covers 15 residues. Germline V lookup: CDR1 SGHAT, CDR2 FQNNGV. With 0 bases clipped from V and 2 bases from J, the junction kept 3 bases outside the gene matches. The CDR3 protein is CASSLDADRAYEQYV. CDR3 DNA: TGTGCCAGCAGCTTAGATGCGGACAGGGCCTACGAGCAGTACGTC.

The chain uses TRBV5-4 and TRBJ2-7; the D gene is possibly TRBD2 (5 bases). The CDR3 has 13 residues. Germline CDR1 is SGHNT and CDR2 is YYREEE (reference sequence). Trimming removed 4 bases from V and 6 bases from J, with 14 bases in between. CDR3 sequence (DNA): TGTGCCAGCAGCCCCCGGGGAAGCGGCGAGCAGTACGTC. Translating it yields CASSPRGSGEQYV.

The gene calls are TRBV6-6 and TRBJ2-7; the match to TRBD1 covers 8 bases. This CDR3 has 13 residues. V shed 6 bases, J shed 2 bases, and the junction held 3 bases outside the gene matches. The germline V gene has CDR1 MNHNY and CDR2 SVGAGI (reference sequence). Here the CDR3 reads CASRLQGAYEQYF. The CDR3 nucleotides read TGTGCCAGCAGGCTACAGGGGGCCTACGAGCAGTACTTC.